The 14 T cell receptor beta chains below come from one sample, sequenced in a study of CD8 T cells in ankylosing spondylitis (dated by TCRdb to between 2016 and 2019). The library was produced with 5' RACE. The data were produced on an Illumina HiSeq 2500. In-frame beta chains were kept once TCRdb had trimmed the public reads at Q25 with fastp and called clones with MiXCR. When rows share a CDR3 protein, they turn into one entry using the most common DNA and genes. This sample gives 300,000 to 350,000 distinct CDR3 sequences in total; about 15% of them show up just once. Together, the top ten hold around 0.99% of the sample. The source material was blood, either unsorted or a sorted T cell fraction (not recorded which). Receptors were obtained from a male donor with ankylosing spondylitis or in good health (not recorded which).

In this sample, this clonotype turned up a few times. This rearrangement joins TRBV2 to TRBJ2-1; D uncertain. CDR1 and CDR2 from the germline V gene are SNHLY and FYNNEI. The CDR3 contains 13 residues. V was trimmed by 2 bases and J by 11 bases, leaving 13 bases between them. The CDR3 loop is CASSESERKKQFF. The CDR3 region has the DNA TGTGCCAGCAGTGAATCGGAAAGAAAGAAGCAGTTCTTC.

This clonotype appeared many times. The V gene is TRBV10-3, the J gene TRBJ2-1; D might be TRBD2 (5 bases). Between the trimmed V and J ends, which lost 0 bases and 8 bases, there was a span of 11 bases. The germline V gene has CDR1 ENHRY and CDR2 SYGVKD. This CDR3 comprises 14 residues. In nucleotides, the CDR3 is TGTGCCATCAGTGAGTCAGGGCTAGCCGATGAGCAGTTCTTC. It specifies CAISESGLADEQFF.

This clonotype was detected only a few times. The CDR3 nucleotides are TGTGCCAGCAGCCCGAGACTAAGCGGGGGCGCCAACACCGGGGAGCTGTTTTTT. This encodes CASSPRLSGGANTGELFF. The V call is TRBV7-6, the J call TRBJ2-2, with 8 bases identical to TRBD2. CDR1 is SGHVS, CDR2 FNYEAQ, per germline. V lost 5 bases and J lost 2; bases outside the gene matches: 13. CDR3 length: 18 residues.

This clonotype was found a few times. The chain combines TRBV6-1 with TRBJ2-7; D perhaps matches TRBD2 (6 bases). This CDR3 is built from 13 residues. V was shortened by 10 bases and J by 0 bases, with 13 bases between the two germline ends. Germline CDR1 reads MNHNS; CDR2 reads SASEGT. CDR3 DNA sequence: TGTGCCACCAAGGTGGGGGGCTCCTACGAGCAGTACTTC. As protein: CATKVGGSYEQYF.

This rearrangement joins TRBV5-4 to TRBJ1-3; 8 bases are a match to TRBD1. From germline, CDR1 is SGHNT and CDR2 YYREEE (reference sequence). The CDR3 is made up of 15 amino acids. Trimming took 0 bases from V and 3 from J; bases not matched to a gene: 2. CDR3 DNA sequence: TGTGCCAGCAGCTTGGGACAGGGGTTTGGAAACACCATATATTTT. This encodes CASSLGQGFGNTIYF.

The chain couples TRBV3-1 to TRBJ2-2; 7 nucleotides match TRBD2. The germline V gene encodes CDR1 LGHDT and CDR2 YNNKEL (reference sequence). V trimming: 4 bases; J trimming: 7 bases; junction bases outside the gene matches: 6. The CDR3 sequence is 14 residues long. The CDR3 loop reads CASSRDGGIGELFF. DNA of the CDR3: TGTGCCAGCAGCCGGGACGGGGGGATCGGGGAGCTGTTTTTT.

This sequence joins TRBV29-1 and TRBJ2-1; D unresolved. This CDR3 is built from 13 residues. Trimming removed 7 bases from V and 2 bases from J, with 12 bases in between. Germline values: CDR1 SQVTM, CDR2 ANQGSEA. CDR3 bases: TGCAGCGCTGTGAGGACCGCCTACAATGAGCAGTTCTTC. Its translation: CSAVRTAYNEQFF.

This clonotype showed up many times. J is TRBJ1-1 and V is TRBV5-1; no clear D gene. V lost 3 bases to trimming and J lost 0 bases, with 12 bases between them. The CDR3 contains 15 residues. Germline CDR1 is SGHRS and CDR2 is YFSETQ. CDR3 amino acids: CASSSTGPVNTEAFF. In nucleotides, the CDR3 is TGCGCCAGCAGCTCAACCGGACCGGTGAACACTGAAGCTTTCTTT.

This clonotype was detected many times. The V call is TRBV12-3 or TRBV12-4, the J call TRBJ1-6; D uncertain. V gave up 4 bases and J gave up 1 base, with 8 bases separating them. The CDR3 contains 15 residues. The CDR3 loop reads CASSYIPSYNSPLHF. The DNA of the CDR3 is TGTGCCAGCAGTTATATACCATCCTATAATTCACCCCTCCACTTT.

CDR3 amino acids: CASRERESTDTQYF. The DNA for the CDR3 is TGTGCCAGCAGAGAGCGGGAAAGCACAGATACGCAGTATTTT. The chain carries TRBV6-1 and TRBJ2-3; TRBD2 matches 7 bases. Losses at the gene ends were 6 bases for V and 0 bases for J; bases not matched to a gene: 3. Germline lookup yields CDR1 MNHNS and CDR2 SASEGT. The CDR3 is 14 amino acids.

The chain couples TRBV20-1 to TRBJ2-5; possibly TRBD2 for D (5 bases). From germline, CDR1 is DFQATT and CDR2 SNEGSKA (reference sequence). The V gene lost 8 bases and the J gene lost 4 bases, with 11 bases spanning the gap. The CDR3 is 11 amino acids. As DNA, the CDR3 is TGCAGTCCGGCGGGCCTAGAGACCCAGTACTTC. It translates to CSPAGLETQYF.

The CDR3 bases are TGTGCCAGTGCGATCGGGACAGTCTATGGCTACACCTTC. Translating gives CASAIGTVYGYTF. The chain joins TRBV19 to TRBJ1-2; 7 positions agree with TRBD1. This CDR3 contains 13 residues. Germline V gene lookup returns CDR1 LNHDA and CDR2 SQIVND (reference sequence). After removal of 8 bases from V and 4 bases from J, the junction contained 7 bases not matched to a gene.

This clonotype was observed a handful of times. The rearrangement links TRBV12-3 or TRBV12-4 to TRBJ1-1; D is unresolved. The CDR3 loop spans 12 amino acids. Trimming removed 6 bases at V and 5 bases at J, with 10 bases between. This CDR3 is CASSPPETEAFF. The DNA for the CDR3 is TGTGCCAGCAGCCCCCCAGAAACTGAAGCTTTCTTT.

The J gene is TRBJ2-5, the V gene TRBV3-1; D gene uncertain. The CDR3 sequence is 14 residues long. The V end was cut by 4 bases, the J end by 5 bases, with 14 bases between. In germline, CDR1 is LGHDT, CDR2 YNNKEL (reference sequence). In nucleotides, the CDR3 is TGTGCCAGCAGCCTCTCGGATGGGGTGGAGACCCAGTACTTC. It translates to CASSLSDGVETQYF.